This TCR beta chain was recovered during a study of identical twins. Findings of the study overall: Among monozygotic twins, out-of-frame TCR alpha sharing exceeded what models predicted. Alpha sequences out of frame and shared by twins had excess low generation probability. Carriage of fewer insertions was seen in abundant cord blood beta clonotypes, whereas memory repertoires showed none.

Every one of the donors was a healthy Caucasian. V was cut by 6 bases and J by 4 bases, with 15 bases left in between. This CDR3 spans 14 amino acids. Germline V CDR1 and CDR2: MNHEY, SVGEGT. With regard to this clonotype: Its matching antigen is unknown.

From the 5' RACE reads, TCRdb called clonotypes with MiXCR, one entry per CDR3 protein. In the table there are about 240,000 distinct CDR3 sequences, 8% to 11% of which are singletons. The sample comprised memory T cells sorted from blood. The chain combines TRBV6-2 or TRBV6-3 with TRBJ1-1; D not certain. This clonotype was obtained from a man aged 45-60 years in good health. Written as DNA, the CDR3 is TGTGCCAGCAGCAACTCGATGGGAGGCACTGAAGCTTTCTTT. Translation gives CASSNSMGGTEAFF.